This T cell receptor beta chain came from a study of cytomegalovirus exposure and HLA in healthy donors. Findings and limits, study-wide: Published work reported that the classifier diagnosed cytomegalovirus status with high specificity and sensitivity. Later analysis reportedly placed an Asian-associated ancestry cluster below the roughly 680-donor mean in N-insertions.

Details on this clone: Its antigen is as yet unknown.

CDR1 is GTSNPN, CDR2 SVGIG, per germline (reference sequence). Trimming shortened V by 5 bases and J by 5 bases, and 6 bases separated the two germline ends. This CDR3 has 11 amino acids. 13 Jbeta primers and 60 Vbeta primers were used for the PCR. The repertoire was sequenced with immunoSEQ multiplex PCR; TCRdb's copy has only in-frame clones and lacks some. This sample yields about 130,000 clones, of which more than 80% are seen a single time; approximately 6.4% belongs to the top ten. Sequencing was done on a sample of PBMCs. The J gene is TRBJ1-4, the V gene TRBV30; a possible D gene is TRBD1 (6 bases). This clonotype was obtained from a woman aged 30 to 39 in good health and CMV-seropositive. The CDR3 sequence: CAWGTNEKLFF. In DNA, the CDR3 is TGTGCCTGGGGGACAAATGAAAAACTGTTTTTT.